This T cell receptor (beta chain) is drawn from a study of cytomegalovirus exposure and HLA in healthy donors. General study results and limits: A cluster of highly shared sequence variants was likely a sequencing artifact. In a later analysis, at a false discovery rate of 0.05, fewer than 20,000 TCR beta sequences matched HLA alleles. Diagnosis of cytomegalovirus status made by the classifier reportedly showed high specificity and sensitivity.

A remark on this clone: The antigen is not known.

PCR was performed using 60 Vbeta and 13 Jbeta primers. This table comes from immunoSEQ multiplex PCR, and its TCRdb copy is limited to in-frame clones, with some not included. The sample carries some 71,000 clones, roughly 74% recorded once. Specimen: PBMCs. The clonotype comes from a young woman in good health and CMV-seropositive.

The CDR3 bases are TGTGCCAGCAGCCTGCCACAAAACTATGGCTACACCTTC. It codes for CASSLPQNYGYTF. The chain recombines TRBV5-4 with TRBJ1-2, with D unclear. This CDR3 comprises 13 residues. Trimming removed 4 bases at V and 2 bases at J, with 9 bases between. The germline gives CDR1 SGHNT, CDR2 YYREEE (reference sequence).